The rows below give T cell receptor beta chains drawn from one sample of a study of CD8+ T cells in alopecia areata. Assay: immunoSEQ multiplex PCR; the TCRdb copy retains only in-frame clones and omits some. The sample consists of 200,000 to 250,000 clones, around three fifths of them appearing once. The specimen was CD4+ T cells sorted from blood, collected at week 0. Every receptor here comes from a human donor with alopecia areata. The CDR3 runs from the conserved cysteine through the conserved F or W. A D gene is named only where the DNA matches it firmly. The size entry is marked missing in some rows and otherwise reads once, few, many or a size class.

v_call,clone_size,d_call,j_call,cdr3_nt,cdr3_aa
TRBV2,NA,NA,TRBJ2-3,TGTGCCAGCAGTGATCGTGGTACGGTACGCACAGATACGCAGTATTTT,CASSDRGTVRTDTQYF
TRBV2,NA,TRBD1,TRBJ2-5,TGTGCCAGCAGCGCCCAACAGGGGACGGAGACCCAGTACTTC,CASSAQQGTETQYF
TRBV7-2,NA,NA,TRBJ1-1,TGTGCCAGCAGCTTTATGGACACTCTTGAAGCTTTCTTT,CASSFMDTLEAFF
TRBV6-5,NA,TRBD2,TRBJ2-7,TGTGCCAGCAGTTACTCGTCTAGCGGGGCCACCTACGAGCAGTACTTC,CASSYSSSGATYEQYF
TRBV27,NA,NA,TRBJ1-5,TGTGCCAGCAGTTTTGCCGGGTCACCGAGGGGGCCCCAGCATTTT,CASSFAGSPRGPQHF
TRBV9,NA,TRBD2,TRBJ2-1,TGTGCCAGCAGCCCTCGACTAGCCCCATACAATGAGCAGTTCTTC,CASSPRLAPYNEQFF
TRBV7-8,few,NA,TRBJ1-6,TGTGCCAGCAGCTTCGACGTGAGCTCCTATAATTCACCCCTCCACTTT,CASSFDVSSYNSPLHF
TRBV30,NA,NA,TRBJ2-7,TGTGCCTGGAGTCCCCGACTAAGCCTATCCTACGAGCAGTACTTC,CAWSPRLSLSYEQYF
TRBV14,NA,NA,TRBJ1-5,TGTGCCAGCAGCCAAGGAGGGACACTGTATAGCAATCAGCCCCAGCATTTT,CASSQGGTLYSNQPQHF
TRBV29-1,few,TRBD1,TRBJ2-3,TGCAGCGCTCCCCAGGCAGGGACAGGCACAGATACGCAGTATTTT,CSAPQAGTGTDTQYF
TRBV29-1,NA,TRBD1,TRBJ2-7,TGCAGCGCGTTAATAGGACAGGGGATATTCGACGAGCAGTACTTC,CSALIGQGIFDEQYF
TRBV10-2,NA,TRBD1,TRBJ2-7,TGCGCCAGCAGTGAGAGGGGACAGTGGTTTACCTACGAGCAGTACTTC,CASSERGQWFTYEQYF
TRBV30,NA,NA,TRBJ2-5,TGTGCCTGGAGTACGATCCAGGAACAAGAGACCCAGTACTTC,CAWSTIQEQETQYF
TRBV5-1,NA,NA,TRBJ2-6,TGCGCCAGCAGCCCACATCGACAGTCCCTCGCCTCTGGGGCCAACGTCCTGACTTTC,CASSPHRQSLASGANVLTF
TRBV9,once,NA,TRBJ2-5,TGTGCCAGCAGCGCCGGGAATCTGGGGGGTCAAGGGGAGACCCAGTACTTC,CASSAGNLGGQGETQYF
TRBV9,NA,NA,TRBJ2-7,TGTGCCAGCAGCGTAGTTGACAGCTCCTACGAGCAGTACTTC,CASSVVDSSYEQYF
TRBV4-1,NA,NA,TRBJ1-2,TGCGCCAGCAGCCCCCTGATACCACCGGGCCCTTTGGGTTATGGCTACACCTTC,CASSPLIPPGPLGYGYTF
TRBV4-1,few,NA,TRBJ1-5,TGCGCCAGCAGCCAAGGAGTCATACATAGCAATCAGCCCCAGCATTTT,CASSQGVIHSNQPQHF
TRBV5-1,once,NA,TRBJ1-1,TGCGCCAGCAGCTTGGAAGGATACCAAGCTTTCTTT,CASSLEGYQAFF
TRBV7-9,NA,TRBD1,TRBJ1-2,TGTGCCAGCAGCTTCACAGGGGACGGCTACACCTTC,CASSFTGDGYTF
TRBV18,once,TRBD2,TRBJ2-7,TGTGCCAGCTCACAAAAAGCCCAACTAGCGGGAGGGCCCCACGAGCAGTACTTC,CASSQKAQLAGGPHEQYF
TRBV29-1,NA,TRBD1,TRBJ2-5,TGCAGCGTTGGGGGACAGCCTATTTGGACCCAGTACTTC,CSVGGQPIWTQYF
TRBV29-1,few,TRBD1,TRBJ2-7,TGCAGCGCCGGGGTTAGGGGGCCGGGAGAGCAGTACTTC,CSAGVRGPGEQYF
TRBV30,NA,TRBD1,TRBJ1-4,TGTGCCTGGGCTGAAGGTGGACAGGGGGTAAAACTGTTTTTT,CAWAEGGQGVKLFF
TRBV5-1,few,NA,TRBJ2-7,TGCGCCAGCAGCTTGCCCGGAAACCCCTACGAGCAGTACTTC,CASSLPGNPYEQYF
TRBV7-3,once,TRBD1,TRBJ2-5,TGTGCCAGCAGCCCAAGGGAGACAGGGGCGCGAGAGACCCAGTACTTC,CASSPRETGARETQYF
TRBV6-1,NA,NA,TRBJ2-4,TGTGCCACCTTCCGGGGGCCAACCAAAAACATTCAGTACTTC,CATFRGPTKNIQYF
TRBV18,NA,NA,TRBJ2-3,TGTGCCAGCTCATCAGATACGCAGTATTTT,CASSSDTQYF
TRBV7-9,NA,NA,TRBJ1-5,TGTGCCAGCAGCCTGGCCAGGGCTGGCAATCAGCCCCAGCATTTT,CASSLARAGNQPQHF
TRBV9,few,TRBD2,TRBJ2-1,TGTGCCAGCAGCCCAGGCGGGGTGGCGGGAGAATATGAGCAGTTCTTC,CASSPGGVAGEYEQFF